The 4 T cell receptor beta chains given below trace back to one sample, sequenced in a study of control samples from healthy donors and cancer patients. TCRdb's table, derived via immunoSEQ multiplex PCR, lists solely in-frame clones and lacks some. The sample shows about 49,000 clones, around 86% of them seen only once. The sequenced sample was PBMCs. Receptors were obtained from a woman aged 50 to 60 with lung cancer.

The CDR3 here is CASSISGVLIGEQYF. CDR3 DNA: TGTGCCAGTAGTATTAGCGGGGTTTTGATCGGCGAGCAGTACTTC. V gene TRBV19 combines with J gene TRBJ2-7, with TRBD2 matching 8 bases. The germline gives CDR1 LNHDA, CDR2 SQIVND (reference sequence). The CDR3 has 15 residues. V lost 3 bases and J lost 6; bases outside the gene matches: 10.

The sample holds a few counts of this clone. The chain joins TRBV27 to TRBJ2-5, with 10 nucleotides matching TRBD2. The CDR3 sequence is 16 residues long. CDR1 is MNHEY and CDR2 is SMNVEV in the germline V gene (reference sequence). Unmatched junction bases numbered 10, after V lost 4 bases and J lost 5 bases. CDR3 amino acids: CASSSRTSGVVETQYF. For the CDR3, the DNA is TGTGCCAGCAGTTCCAGGACTAGCGGTGTCGTCGAGACCCAGTACTTC.

The chain joins TRBV27 to TRBJ2-7; D is unclear. The CDR3 covers 13 residues. Looked up from germline, CDR1 is MNHEY and CDR2 is SMNVEV (reference sequence). V shed 2 bases and J shed 1 base, with 6 bases lying between them. The CDR3, as DNA: TGTGCCAGCAGTTTAAGTTGGTCCTACGAGCAGTACTTC. Its protein product is CASSLSWSYEQYF.

The sample holds a few counts of this clone. The chain couples TRBV9 to TRBJ1-1, with D possibly TRBD1 on 5 matching bases. CDR3 length: 15 amino acids. Germline V gene data show CDR1 as SGDLS and CDR2 as YYNGEE. Trimming took off 4 bases at V and 0 bases at J, with 13 bases between the two ends. The CDR3: CASSPVPGLNTEAFF. The CDR3 region has the DNA TGTGCCAGCAGCCCAGTACCGGGGCTGAACACTGAAGCTTTCTTT.